This T cell receptor (beta chain) was captured in a study of blood T cell repertoires in COVID-19. Turning to the study itself: Acute and convalescent COVID-19 specimens originated in the United States, Italy and Spain. Sources were T cells, B-cell-depleted T cells, or PBMCs; the material itself was cDNA or gDNA.

Germline V gives CDR1 PRHDT, CDR2 FYEKMQ (reference sequence). V shed 4 bases, J shed 7 bases, and the junction held 16 bases outside the gene matches. This CDR3 comprises 17 residues. Original processing methods: Quantification of nucleated cells was approximated via reference gene primer amplification. Here immunoSEQ multiplex PCR was the method, and the copy in TCRdb shows in-frame clones only, minus some. That table furnishes V, J and clone size, whereas the DNA furnished D and trimming. This sample has 300,000 to 400,000 clones, with 80% to 90% found just once. Seattle researchers signed up patients amid active infection and tracked them longitudinally.

The sequenced sample consisted of peripheral blood. The chain links TRBV13 to TRBJ2-1, with 7 bases aligning to TRBD2. This clonotype was obtained from a woman aged 55-70 years with COVID-19, enrolled during active disease. This CDR3 is CASSSSPHRGGGNEQFF. The CDR3 region has the DNA TGTGCCAGCAGCTCCTCCCCCCATCGCGGGGGTGGAAATGAGCAGTTCTTC. Drawing the rest from reference TRBV13 and TRBJ2-1, the complete variable domain is AAGVIQSPRHLIKEKRETATLKCYPIPRHDTVYWYQQGPGQDPQFLISFYEKMQSDKGSIPDRFSAQQFSDYHSELNMSSLELGDSALYFCASSSSPHRGGGNEQFFGPGTRLTVL.